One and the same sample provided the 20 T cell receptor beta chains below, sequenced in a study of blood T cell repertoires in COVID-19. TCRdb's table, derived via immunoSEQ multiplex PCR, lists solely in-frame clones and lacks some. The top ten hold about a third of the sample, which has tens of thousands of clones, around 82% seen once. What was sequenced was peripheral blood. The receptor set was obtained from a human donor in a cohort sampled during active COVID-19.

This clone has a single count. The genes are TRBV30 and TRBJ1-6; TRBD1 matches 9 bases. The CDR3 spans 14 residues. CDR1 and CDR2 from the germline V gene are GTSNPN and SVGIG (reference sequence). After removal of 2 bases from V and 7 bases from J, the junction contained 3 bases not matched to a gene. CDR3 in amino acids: CAWSLGTGNSPLHF. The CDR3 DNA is TGTGCCTGGAGTTTAGGGACAGGGAATTCACCCCTCCACTTT.

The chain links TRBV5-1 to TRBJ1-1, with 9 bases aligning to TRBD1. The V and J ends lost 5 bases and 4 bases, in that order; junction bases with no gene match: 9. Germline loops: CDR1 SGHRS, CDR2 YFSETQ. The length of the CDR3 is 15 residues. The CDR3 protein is CASRLDRGRGTEAFF. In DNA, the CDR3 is TGCGCCAGCAGGCTCGACAGGGGGAGGGGCACTGAAGCTTTCTTT.

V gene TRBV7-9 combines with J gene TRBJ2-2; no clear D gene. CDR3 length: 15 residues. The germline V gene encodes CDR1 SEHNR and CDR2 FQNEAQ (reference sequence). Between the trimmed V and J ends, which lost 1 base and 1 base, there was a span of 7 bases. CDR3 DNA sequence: TGTGCCAGCAGCTTAGGATCGAGGAACACCGGGGAGCTGTTTTTT. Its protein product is CASSLGSRNTGELFF. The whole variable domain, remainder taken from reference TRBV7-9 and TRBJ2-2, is DTGVSQNPRHKITKRGQNVTFRCDPISEHNRLYWYRQTLGQGPEFLTYFQNEAQLEKSRLLSDRFSAERPKGSFSTLEIQRTEQGDSAMYLCASSLGSRNTGELFFGEGSRLTVL.

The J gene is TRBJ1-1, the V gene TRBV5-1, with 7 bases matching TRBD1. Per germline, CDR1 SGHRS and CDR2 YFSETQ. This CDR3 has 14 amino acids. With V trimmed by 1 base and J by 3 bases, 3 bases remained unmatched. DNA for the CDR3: TGCGCCAGCAGCTTGCTCGGGACAGACACTGAAGCTTTCTTT. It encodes CASSLLGTDTEAFF.

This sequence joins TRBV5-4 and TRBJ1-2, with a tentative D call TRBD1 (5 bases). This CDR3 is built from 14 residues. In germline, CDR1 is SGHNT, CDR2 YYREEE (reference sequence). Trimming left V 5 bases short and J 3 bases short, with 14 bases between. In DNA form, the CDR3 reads TGTGCCAGCAGTCAGCCGGGACTTCACTATGGCTACACCTTC. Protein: CASSQPGLHYGYTF.

DNA for the CDR3: TGTGCCAGCAGTTCTTTTACGGGGACAGGGAATGAAAAACTGTTTTTT. This encodes CASSSFTGTGNEKLFF. This rearrangement joins TRBV27 to TRBJ1-4; 9 positions agree with TRBD1. Germline CDR1 and CDR2: MNHEY and SMNVEV (reference sequence). The CDR3 has 16 residues. Trimming removed 4 bases from V and 5 bases from J; junction bases left unmatched: 8.

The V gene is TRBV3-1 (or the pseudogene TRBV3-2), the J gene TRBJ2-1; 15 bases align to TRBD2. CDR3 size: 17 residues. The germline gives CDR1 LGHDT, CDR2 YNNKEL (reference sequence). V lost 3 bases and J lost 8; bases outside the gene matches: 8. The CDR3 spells CASSHGLAGGPLDEQFF. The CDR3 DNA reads TGTGCCAGCAGCCACGGACTAGCGGGAGGGCCGTTGGATGAGCAGTTCTTC.

The CDR3 sequence: CASNPGQGNTGELFF. The CDR3 DNA follows: TGTGCCAGCAACCCGGGACAGGGTAACACCGGGGAGCTGTTTTTT. The chain couples TRBV4-2 to TRBJ2-2; 9 nucleotides match TRBD1. The J segment lost 2 bases and the V segment lost 7 bases, leaving 5 bases of the junction unmatched. The germline V gene has CDR1 LGHNA and CDR2 YNFKEQ. The CDR3 runs to 15 residues.

CDR3 bases: TGTGCCAGCTCACATACTGGGACAGTCAGCACAGATACGCAGTATTTT. It codes for CASSHTGTVSTDTQYF. This sequence joins TRBV18 and TRBJ2-3, with 7 bases aligning to TRBD1. The V gene end was trimmed by 4 bases and the J gene end by 0 bases; junction bases not matched to a gene: 7. CDR1 is KGHSH and CDR2 is LQKENI in the germline V gene. CDR3 length: 16 amino acids. The full variable domain, with the rest looked up from reference TRBV18 and TRBJ2-3, is NAGVMQNPRHLVRRRGQEARLRCSPMKGHSHVYWYRQLPEEGLKFMVYLQKENIIDESGMPKERFSAEFPKEGPSILRIQQVVRGDSAAYFCASSHTGTVSTDTQYFGPGTRLTVL.

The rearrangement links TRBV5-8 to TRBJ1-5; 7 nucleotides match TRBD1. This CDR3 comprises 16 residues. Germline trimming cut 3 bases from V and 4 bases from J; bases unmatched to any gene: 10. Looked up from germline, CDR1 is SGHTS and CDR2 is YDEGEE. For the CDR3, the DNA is TGTGCCAGCAGCTCCCCACCCGGGACAGTAAATCAGCCCCAGCATTTT. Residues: CASSSPPGTVNQPQHF.

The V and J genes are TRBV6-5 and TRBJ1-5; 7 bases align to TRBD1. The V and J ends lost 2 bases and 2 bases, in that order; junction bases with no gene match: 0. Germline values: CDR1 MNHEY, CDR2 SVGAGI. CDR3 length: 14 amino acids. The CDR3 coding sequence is TGTGCCAGCAGTTACCAGGGGGGCAATCAGCCCCAGCATTTT. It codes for CASSYQGGNQPQHF.

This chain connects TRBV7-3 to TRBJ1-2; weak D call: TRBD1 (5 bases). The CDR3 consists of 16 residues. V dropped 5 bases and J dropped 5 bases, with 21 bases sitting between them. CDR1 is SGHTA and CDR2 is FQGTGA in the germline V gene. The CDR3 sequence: CASSPLPGLSGYGYTF. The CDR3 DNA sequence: TGTGCCAGCAGCCCTCTTCCGGGACTTTCGGGGTATGGCTACACCTTC.

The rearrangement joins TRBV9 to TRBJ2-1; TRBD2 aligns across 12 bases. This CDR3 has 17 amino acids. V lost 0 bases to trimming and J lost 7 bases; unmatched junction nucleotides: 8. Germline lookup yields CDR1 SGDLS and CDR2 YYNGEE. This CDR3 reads CASSVDPSGRARNEQFF. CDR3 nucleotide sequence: TGTGCCAGCAGCGTAGATCCTAGCGGGAGGGCCAGGAATGAGCAGTTCTTC.

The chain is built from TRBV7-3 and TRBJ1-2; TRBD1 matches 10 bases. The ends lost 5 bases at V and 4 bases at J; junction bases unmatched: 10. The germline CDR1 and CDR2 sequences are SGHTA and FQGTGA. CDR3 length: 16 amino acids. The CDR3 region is CASSNRDRGILYGYTF. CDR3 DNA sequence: TGTGCCAGCAGCAACCGGGACAGGGGAATTCTCTATGGCTACACCTTC.

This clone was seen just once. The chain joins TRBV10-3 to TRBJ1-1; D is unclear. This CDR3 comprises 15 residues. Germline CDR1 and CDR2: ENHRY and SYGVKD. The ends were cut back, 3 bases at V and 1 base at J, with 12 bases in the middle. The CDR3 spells CAISDPTRSNTEAFF. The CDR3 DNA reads TGTGCCATCAGTGATCCCACGAGGTCGAACACTGAAGCTTTCTTT.

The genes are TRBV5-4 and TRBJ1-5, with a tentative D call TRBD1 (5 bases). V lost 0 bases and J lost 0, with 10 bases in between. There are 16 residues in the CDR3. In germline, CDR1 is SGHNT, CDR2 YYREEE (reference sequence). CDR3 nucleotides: TGTGCCAGCAGCTTGGGGGGCCCCGATAGCAATCAGCCCCAGCATTTT. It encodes CASSLGGPDSNQPQHF.

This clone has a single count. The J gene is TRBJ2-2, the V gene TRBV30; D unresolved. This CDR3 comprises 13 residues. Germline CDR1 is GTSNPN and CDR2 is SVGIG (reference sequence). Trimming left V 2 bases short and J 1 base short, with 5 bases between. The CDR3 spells CAWSTGNTGELFF. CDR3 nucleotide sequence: TGTGCCTGGAGTACGGGGAACACCGGGGAGCTGTTTTTT.

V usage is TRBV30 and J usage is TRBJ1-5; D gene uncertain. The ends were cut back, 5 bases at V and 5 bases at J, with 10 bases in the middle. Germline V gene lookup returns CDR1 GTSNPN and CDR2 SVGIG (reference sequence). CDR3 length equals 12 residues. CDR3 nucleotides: TGTGCCTGGGGGGTGGAGGATCAGCCCCAGCATTTT. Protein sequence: CAWGVEDQPQHF.

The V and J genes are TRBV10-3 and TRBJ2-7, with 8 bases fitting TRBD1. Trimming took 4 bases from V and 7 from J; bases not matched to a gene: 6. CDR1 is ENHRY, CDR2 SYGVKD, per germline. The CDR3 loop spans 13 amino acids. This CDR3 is CAISGRGLGEQYF. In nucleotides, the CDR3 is TGTGCCATCAGTGGCAGGGGGCTGGGGGAGCAGTACTTC.

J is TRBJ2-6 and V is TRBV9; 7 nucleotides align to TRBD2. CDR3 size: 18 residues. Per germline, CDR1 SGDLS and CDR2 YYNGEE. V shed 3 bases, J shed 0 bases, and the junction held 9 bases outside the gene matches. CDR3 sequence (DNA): TGTGCCAGCAGCGCCCGGGACTACGTTCTCTCTGGGGCCAACGTCCTGACTTTC. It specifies CASSARDYVLSGANVLTF.